A selection of T cell receptor beta chains follows, all from one sample in a study of blood T cell repertoires in COVID-19. Measured with immunoSEQ multiplex PCR; TCRdb has only the in-frame clones, and not every one. The table has about 190,000 clones, about 85% seen once. The material sequenced was peripheral blood. The source of these receptors is a human donor in a cohort sampled during active COVID-19. The CDR3 runs from the conserved cysteine through the conserved F or W. The D gene is left open where the match is weak. The listing skips clone size in some rows; elsewhere it reads once, few, many or a size class.

CDR3 protein	CDR3 DNA	CDR3 length	clone size	D gene	V gene	J gene
CASSTNGATNEQFF	TGTGCCAGTAGTACAAATGGGGCCACTAATGAGCAGTTCTTC	14	.	.	TRBV19	TRBJ2-1
CASSLAELTSGGGPQFF	TGTGCCAGCAGCTTAGCGGAATTGACTAGCGGGGGCGGGCCCCAGTTCTTC	17	.	TRBD2	TRBV7-9	TRBJ2-1
CASSSGSTEAFF	TGTGCCAGCAGTTCCGGGAGCACTGAAGCTTTCTTT	12	.	.	TRBV12-3/TRBV12-4	TRBJ1-1
CASSGVARGRTYEQYF	TGTGCCAGCAGTGGGGTCGCTCGGGGAAGAACCTACGAGCAGTACTTC	16	.	.	TRBV2	TRBJ2-7
CASSFGHEKLFF	TGTGCCAGCAGTTTCGGTCATGAAAAACTGTTTTTT	12	few	.	TRBV12-3/TRBV12-4	TRBJ1-4
CASSLSGTVNTGELFF	TGTGCCAGCAGTCTTTCCGGGACAGTAAACACCGGGGAGCTGTTTTTT	16	.	TRBD1	TRBV11-2	TRBJ2-2
CASSRDSIGTGELFF	TGTGCCAGCAGCCGGGACTCCATAGGAACCGGGGAGCTGTTTTTT	15	.	.	TRBV27	TRBJ2-2
CASSLGQGSGLNTEAFF	TGTGCCAGTAGTTTGGGACAGGGCTCGGGCCTGAACACTGAAGCTTTCTTT	17	.	TRBD1	TRBV19	TRBJ1-1
CASRGQGSTDTQYF	TGTGCCAGCAGAGGACAGGGAAGCACAGATACGCAGTATTTT	14	once	TRBD1	TRBV6-5	TRBJ2-3
CASSLWLVDEQYF	TGTGCCAGCAGCTTATGGCTAGTCGACGAGCAGTACTTC	13	.	.	TRBV7-2	TRBJ2-7
CSVSGQDSPFDATDTQYF	TGCAGCGTATCGGGACAGGATTCCCCCTTTGACGCCACAGATACGCAGTATTTT	18	.	TRBD1	TRBV29-1	TRBJ2-3
CASSLYMDQPQHF	TGTGCCAGCAGCTTATACATGGATCAGCCCCAGCATTTT	13	once	.	TRBV11-2	TRBJ1-5
CASHSGTSGTHSPFF	TGTGCCAGCCATTCCGGGACTAGCGGGACCCACAGTCCGTTCTTC	15	.	TRBD2	TRBV2	TRBJ2-1
CASTHLGDDQPQHF	TGTGCCAGCACCCATCTAGGCGACGATCAGCCCCAGCATTTT	14	.	.	TRBV27	TRBJ1-5
CASSLVPGQGARAYEQYF	TGCGCCAGCAGCTTGGTACCGGGACAGGGGGCCCGAGCCTACGAGCAGTACTTC	18	once	TRBD1	TRBV5-1	TRBJ2-7
CASSFGGDNEQFF	TGTGCTAGCAGCTTCGGCGGTGACAATGAGCAGTTCTTC	13	.	.	TRBV7-7	TRBJ2-1
CASSLAGVNEQYF	TGTGCCAGCAGCTTGGCAGGGGTAAACGAGCAGTACTTC	13	few	.	TRBV5-4	TRBJ2-7
CASSLLASRQETQYF	TGTGCCAGCAGTTTATTGGCTAGCCGGCAAGAGACCCAGTACTTC	15	.	.	TRBV28	TRBJ2-5
CASRPTVNYEQYF	TGCGCCAGCCGCCCAACAGTTAACTACGAGCAGTACTTC	13	.	.	TRBV5-1	TRBJ2-7
CSASPDILMETQYF	TGCAGTGCTAGTCCCGACATACTCATGGAGACCCAGTACTTC	14	.	.	TRBV20-1	TRBJ2-5
CATSRGLQGEPQHF	TGTGCCACCAGCAGAGGATTACAGGGAGAGCCCCAGCATTTT	14	.	.	TRBV15	TRBJ1-5
CASSLMWAGPQPQHF	TGTGCCAGCAGCTTGATGTGGGCAGGGCCCCAGCCCCAGCATTTT	15	.	.	TRBV5-8	TRBJ1-5
CASSYSVRGREQYF	TGTGCCAGCAGTTACTCGGTCAGGGGGCGCGAGCAGTACTTC	14	.	TRBD1	TRBV6-5	TRBJ2-7
CAWSPRRANTQYF	TGTGCCTGGAGCCCCCGGAGGGCGAATACGCAGTATTTT	13	.	.	TRBV30	TRBJ2-3
CASSFSDEQYF	TGTGCCAGCAGCTTTTCGGACGAGCAGTACTTC	11	.	.	TRBV7-9	TRBJ2-7
CSVGQGETDTQYF	TGCAGCGTTGGACAGGGGGAAACAGATACGCAGTATTTT	13	.	TRBD1	TRBV29-1	TRBJ2-3
CASSFWGGTEAFF	TGTGCCAGCAGTTTTTGGGGCGGCACTGAAGCTTTCTTT	13	.	.	TRBV27	TRBJ1-1
CASGLAVNTEAFF	TGTGCTAGTGGTTTGGCTGTGAACACTGAAGCTTTCTTT	13	.	.	TRBV12-5	TRBJ1-1
CASSAPGQGSYEQYF	TGTGCCAGCAGTGCTCCGGGACAGGGATCCTACGAGCAGTACTTC	15	.	TRBD1	TRBV28	TRBJ2-7
CASSPGIYYEQYF	TGTGCCAGCAGCCCCGGGATTTACTACGAGCAGTACTTC	13	once	.	TRBV5-4	TRBJ2-7
CAWSITGTGGIQYF	TGTGCCTGGAGTATAACGGGGACAGGGGGCATTCAGTACTTC	14	.	TRBD1	TRBV30	TRBJ2-4
CASASGTNNQPQHF	TGTGCCAGCGCCTCCGGGACTAATAATCAGCCCCAGCATTTT	14	.	.	TRBV2	TRBJ1-5
CAWSANSHTEAFF	TGTGCCTGGAGCGCGAACAGCCACACTGAAGCTTTCTTT	13	.	.	TRBV30	TRBJ1-1
CASSYGQINTGELFF	TGTGCCAGCAGCTATGGACAGATAAACACCGGGGAGCTGTTTTTT	15	.	.	TRBV5-6	TRBJ2-2
CASSQDRGQGAINEKLFF	TGTGCCAGCAGCCAAGATAGAGGACAGGGGGCGATTAATGAAAAACTGTTTTTT	18	.	TRBD1	TRBV4-2	TRBJ1-4
CASSHIQGAGEETQYF	TGTGCCAGCAGCCATATACAGGGGGCGGGCGAAGAGACCCAGTACTTC	16	.	TRBD1	TRBV7-8	TRBJ2-5
CASSPSRGASNYGYTF	TGTGCCAGCAGCCCAAGCCGGGGGGCGTCTAACTATGGCTACACCTTC	16	.	.	TRBV7-9	TRBJ1-2
CASSFLQGGYGYTF	TGCGCCAGCAGCTTCCTCCAGGGTGGCTATGGCTACACCTTC	14	.	.	TRBV5-1	TRBJ1-2
CASSVEIGRNTGELFF	TGTGCCAGCAGCGTAGAGATAGGGAGGAACACCGGGGAGCTGTTTTTT	16	few	.	TRBV9	TRBJ2-2
CASSPGGQWGQPQHF	TGTGCCAGCAGCCCAGGAGGGCAGTGGGGTCAGCCCCAGCATTTT	15	.	.	TRBV6-5	TRBJ1-5
CASSQERTGGSASGNTIYF	TGCGCCAGCAGCCAAGAAAGGACAGGGGGATCCGCTTCTGGAAACACCATATATTTT	19	.	TRBD1	TRBV4-1	TRBJ1-3